The 2 T cell receptor beta chains below were found in one sample sequenced in a study of shared clonotypes between healthy human individuals. CD45RO negativity and positive selection for CCR7 defined naive CD8 cells, a population that excluded terminally differentiated effector memory CD45RA+ cells. Some clones are missing from TCRdb's copy, which holds only in-frame ones; the method was immunoSEQ multiplex PCR. The sample includes about 700,000 clones, about 90% of them seen just once. Material: naive CD8+ T cells sorted from blood. The receptors derive from a young man in good health.

J is TRBJ2-5 and V is TRBV7-9, with 7 bases lining up with TRBD1. The junction had 10 bases not matched to a gene; V was cut back by 4 bases and J by 5 bases. Germline V gene lookup returns CDR1 SEHNR and CDR2 FQNEAQ (reference sequence). The CDR3 is 15 amino acids. CDR3 loop: CASSSDRSYGETQYF. Here the CDR3 DNA reads TGTGCCAGCAGCTCGGACAGGTCGTACGGTGAGACCCAGTACTTC.

The rearrangement links TRBV6-5 to TRBJ2-7, with TRBD1 as a possible D gene (6 bases). The CDR3 contains 13 residues. Trimming shortened V by 6 bases and J by 1 base, and 10 bases separated the two germline ends. Germline lookup yields CDR1 MNHEY and CDR2 SVGAGI. CDR3 region: CASRFGQSYEQYF. DNA of the CDR3: TGTGCCAGCAGATTCGGACAGTCCTACGAGCAGTACTTC.